This is a list of T cell receptor beta chains from one sample in a study of cytomegalovirus exposure and HLA in healthy donors. Some clones are missing from TCRdb's copy, which holds only in-frame ones; the method was immunoSEQ multiplex PCR. The sample yields 200,000 to 250,000 clones, roughly 91% seen once. The sequenced sample was PBMCs. The source of these receptors is a woman aged 18-29 years in good health and CMV-seronegative. CDR3s include the opening cysteine and the closing phenylalanine or tryptophan. A D gene is named only where the DNA matches it firmly.

v_gene	d_gene	j_gene	CDR3aa
TRBV19	NA	TRBJ2-3	CASSIVSSFTDTQYF
TRBV7-2	NA	TRBJ2-4	CASSSTVQNIQYF
TRBV5-4	TRBD1	TRBJ1-1	CASSGGQGRMLEGAFF
TRBV6-1	NA	TRBJ1-1	CASSEDRENTEAFF
TRBV11-2	TRBD1	TRBJ2-7	CASSLGTGNYEQYF
TRBV15	NA	TRBJ2-5	CATSRGGTVRETQYF
TRBV16	NA	TRBJ1-5	CASSPRGGMGQPQHF
TRBV19	TRBD1	TRBJ1-2	CASSVGTGPNYGYTF
TRBV30	TRBD2	TRBJ2-1	CAWRGGLPNEQFF
TRBV2	TRBD1	TRBJ1-2	CASSEGTGVRYGYTF
TRBV27	TRBD2	TRBJ2-1	CASSLFGGSSYNEQFF
TRBV19	NA	TRBJ2-1	CASSLPPYNEQFF
TRBV20-1	NA	TRBJ2-7	CSARFGGEQYF
TRBV7-9	TRBD1	TRBJ1-2	CASSNFGRTGNYGYTF
TRBV7-2	NA	TRBJ2-3	CASSLIGLLGGTTDTQYF
TRBV19	TRBD2	TRBJ2-7	CASRSWREDHEQYF
TRBV5-5	NA	TRBJ1-5	CASSGDTNQPQHF
TRBV6-1	TRBD1	TRBJ2-7	CASRTGTGAYEQYF
TRBV19	TRBD2	TRBJ2-3	CASSTGTSGRRADTQYF
TRBV19	TRBD2	TRBJ2-5	CASSIAGGGTQETQYF